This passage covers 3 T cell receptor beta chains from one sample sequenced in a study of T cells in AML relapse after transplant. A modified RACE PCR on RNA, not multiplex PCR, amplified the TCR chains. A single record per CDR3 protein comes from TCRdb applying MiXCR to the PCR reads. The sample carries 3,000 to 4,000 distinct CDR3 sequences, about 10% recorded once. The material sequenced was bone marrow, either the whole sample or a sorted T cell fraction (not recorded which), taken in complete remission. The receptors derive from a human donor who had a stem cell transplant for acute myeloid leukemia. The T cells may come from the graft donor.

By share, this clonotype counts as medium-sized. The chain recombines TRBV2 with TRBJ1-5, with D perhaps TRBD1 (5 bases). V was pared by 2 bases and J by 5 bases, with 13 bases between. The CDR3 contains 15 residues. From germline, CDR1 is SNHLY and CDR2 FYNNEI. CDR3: CASSEMWGGYQPQHF. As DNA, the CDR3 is TGTGCCAGCAGTGAAATGTGGGGGGGGTATCAGCCCCAGCATTTT.

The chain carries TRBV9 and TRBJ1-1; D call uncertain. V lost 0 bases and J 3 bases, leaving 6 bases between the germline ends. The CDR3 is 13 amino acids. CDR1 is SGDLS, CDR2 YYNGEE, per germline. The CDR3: CASSVDIYTEAFF. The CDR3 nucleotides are TGTGCCAGCAGCGTAGACATTTACACTGAAGCTTTCTTT.

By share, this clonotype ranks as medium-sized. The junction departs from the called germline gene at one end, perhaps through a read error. The CDR3 is CASSPSGGSNEQFF. Here the CDR3 DNA reads TGTGCTAGCAGCCCTAGCGGGGGCTCCAATGAGCAGTTCTTC. The V and J genes are TRBV7-7 and TRBJ2-1, with 10 bases identical to TRBD2. The CDR3 sequence is 14 residues long. Germline CDR1 reads SSHAT; CDR2 reads FNYEAQ (reference sequence).